The text below deals with one T cell receptor (beta chain). The antigen remains undetermined. These data come from a study of vaccination effects on CD4 cells after COVID-19. Turning to the study itself: Each participant was administered two doses of either the BNT162b2 or the mRNA-1273 vaccine.

Sequenced by immunoSEQ multiplex PCR; TCRdb stores in-frame clones only, minus some. The sample has about 41,000 clones, 65% to 80% seen once. Antigen-specific CD4+ T cell clonotypes were called by their expansion after viral peptide-pool culture in ViraFEST. CD4+ T cells were isolated after 10 days of culture. The vaccine recipients had no prior SARS-CoV-2 infection, with negative nucleocapsid antibodies. CDR3 length: 12 amino acids. The trim removed 7 bases at V and 4 bases at J, leaving 6 bases unmatched. The germline gives CDR1 SQVTM, CDR2 ANQGSEA. V usage is TRBV29-1 and J usage is TRBJ1-1, with 7 bases identical to TRBD1. The starting material was CD4+ T cells from PBMCs cultured with HCoV-NL63 spike peptides, obtained before COVID-19 vaccination. The receptor was derived from a human donor who received a COVID-19 vaccine. The CDR3 DNA follows: TGCAGCGCAGTGACAGGGTTCACTGAAGCTTTCTTT. Residues: CSAVTGFTEAFF.